This T cell receptor (beta chain) was documented in a study of T cells after yellow fever vaccination. Study-wide results and limits: Subsequent to the booster, the majority of primary-vaccination clones reappeared (around 96% CD4, 88% CD8).

This clonotype came up many times. Its antigen is unknown. A single record per CDR3 protein comes from TCRdb applying MiXCR to the 5' RACE reads. This table holds some 350,000 distinct CDR3 sequences, 4.1% found once. The CDR3 is 15 residues long. Germline assignment: CDR1 SEHNR and CDR2 FQNEAQ (reference sequence). Trimming at V came to 4 bases and at J to 3 bases, leaving 5 bases not matched to a gene. The sequence came from a man younger than 30 who received the YFV17D yellow fever vaccine. The source was PBMCs, collected 5 days after the yellow fever booster vaccination. J is TRBJ2-5 and V is TRBV7-9; 10 positions match TRBD2. The CDR3 region is CASSSWTSGEETQYF. DNA of the CDR3: TGTGCCAGCAGCTCCTGGACTAGCGGAGAAGAGACCCAGTACTTC.